The 29 T cell receptor beta chains presented below share a single source sample, sequenced in a study of blood T cell repertoires in COVID-19. Libraries were prepared by immunoSEQ multiplex PCR; TCRdb keeps only in-frame clonotypes and omits some of them. The sample lists 300,000 to 400,000 clones; around 85% were seen once. Sequenced material: PBMCs or T cells enriched from blood (not recorded which). Receptor source: a woman in her 30s who had been exposed to COVID-19.

This clone was detected a few times. The chain has TRBV4-2 and TRBJ2-5, with 12 bases aligning to TRBD2. The CDR3 extends over 16 amino acids. V lost 4 bases and J lost 1; bases outside the gene matches: 4. Germline CDR1 LGHNA, CDR2 YNFKEQ. CDR3 sequence (DNA): TGTGCCAGCAGCCCGACTAGCGGGAGACTCCAAGAGACCCAGTACTTC. It translates to CASSPTSGRLQETQYF.

The rearrangement joins TRBV4-3 to TRBJ1-5; no firm D call. Per the germline V gene, CDR1 is LGHNA and CDR2 is YSLEER. CDR3 length: 16 residues. V was shortened by 0 bases and J by 0 bases, with 9 bases between the two germline ends. The CDR3 sequence: CASSQDPGGSNQPQHF. CDR3 nucleotide sequence: TGCGCCAGCAGCCAAGATCCAGGTGGTAGCAATCAGCCCCAGCATTTT.

This chain uses TRBV14 with TRBJ2-1; a possible D gene is TRBD2 (5 bases). Trimming pared 1 base from V and 7 bases from J, leaving 5 bases between. The CDR3 contains 12 residues. Germline V CDR1 and CDR2: SGHDN, FVKESK. The CDR3 DNA reads as TGTGCCAGCAGCCAAGCGGGGAATGAGCAGTTCTTC. Its protein product is CASSQAGNEQFF.

In nucleotides, the CDR3 is TGTGCCAGCAGGTCACCGCAGGGTGCCTATGGCTACACCTTC. Translation gives CASRSPQGAYGYTF. The chain recombines TRBV28 with TRBJ1-2; tentative D call: TRBD1 (5 bases). Trimming took 6 bases from V and 4 from J, leaving 15 bases between them. CDR1 is MDHEN, CDR2 SYDVKM, per germline. The CDR3 totals 14 residues.

This clone has only one observation. The chain uses TRBV11-2 and TRBJ1-1, with unresolved D. CDR3 length: 13 residues. V lost 5 bases to trimming and J lost 4 bases, with 11 bases between them. Germline V gene sequence: CDR1 SGHAT, CDR2 FQNNGV. CDR3 sequence: CASSQKSGTEAFF. The CDR3 nucleotides are TGTGCCAGCAGCCAAAAATCGGGCACTGAAGCTTTCTTT. Full variable domain (remainder filled in from reference TRBV11-2 and TRBJ1-1): EAGVAQSPRYKIIEKRQSVAFWCNPISGHATLYWYQQILGQGPKLLIQFQNNGVVDDSQLPKDRFSAERLKGVDSTLKIQPAKLEDSAVYLCASSQKSGTEAFFGQGTRLTVV.

This chain links TRBV7-3 with TRBJ1-2; 12 bases match TRBD1. Trimming cost V 5 bases and J 3 bases; bases outside gene matches: 4. Looked up from germline, CDR1 is SGHTA and CDR2 is FQGTGA. This CDR3 is built from 15 residues. As DNA, the CDR3 is TGTGCCAGCAGCCCGGGACAGGGGGCCGACTATGGCTACACCTTC. Translating gives CASSPGQGADYGYTF.

The rearrangement uses TRBV7-3 and TRBJ2-3; 9 bases align to TRBD2. The CDR3 covers 17 residues. Germline V gives CDR1 SGHTA, CDR2 FQGTGA. Trimming took 2 bases from V and 4 from J; bases not matched to a gene: 10. In DNA, the CDR3 is TGTGCCAGCAGCTTACTGGGTCTAGCGGGGAAATCAGATACGCAGTATTTT. Amino acid sequence: CASSLLGLAGKSDTQYF.

The gene calls are TRBV6-2 or TRBV6-3 and TRBJ2-5; 9 bases agree with TRBD2. The V gene end was trimmed by 5 bases and the J gene end by 9 bases; junction bases not matched to a gene: 7. CDR1 is MNHEY and CDR2 is SVGEGT in the germline V gene. This CDR3 region has 13 residues. The CDR3 coding sequence is TGTGCCAGCAGTCCGACTAGCGGCGGGGCCCAGTACTTC. This codes for CASSPTSGGAQYF.

This clone has only one observation. DNA for the CDR3: TGTGCCAGCAGCCAAGGGGTCGGGCTAGCGGGAGGGGCTACCTACAATGAGCAGTTCTTC. It is translated as CASSQGVGLAGGATYNEQFF. The chain joins TRBV14 to TRBJ2-1; 12 bases align to TRBD2. The CDR3 consists of 20 residues. Per the germline V gene, CDR1 is SGHDN and CDR2 is FVKESK. V was pared by 1 base and J by 2 bases, with 12 bases of the junction left unmatched.

The chain links TRBV3-1 (or the pseudogene TRBV3-2) to TRBJ1-3; the D gene is possibly TRBD1 (6 bases). This CDR3 comprises 14 residues. V lost 6 bases to trimming and J lost 8 bases, with 17 bases between them. The V gene's germline CDR1 is LGHDT and CDR2 YNNKEL (reference sequence). In nucleotides, the CDR3 is TGTGCCAGCAGATTAGGACAGACAAAGGACACCATATATTTT. This translates into CASRLGQTKDTIYF.

CDR3 nucleotides: TGTGCCAGCAGTTTACAACAGGATACGCAGTATTTT. Encoded protein: CASSLQQDTQYF. The V and J genes are TRBV28 and TRBJ2-3, with unresolved D. Germline V lookup: CDR1 MDHEN, CDR2 SYDVKM. Trimming pared 2 bases from V and 6 bases from J, leaving 6 bases between. CDR3 length: 12 amino acids.

V is TRBV5-1 and J is TRBJ2-5; 8 nucleotides line up with TRBD2. The CDR3 sequence is 14 residues long. The V segment lost 5 bases and the J segment 4 bases; nucleotides outside the gene matches: 7. The germline V gene has CDR1 SGHRS and CDR2 YFSETQ. CDR3 in DNA: TGCGCCAGCAGTATCTCGGGAGGGAGAGAGACCCAGTACTTC. Protein product: CASSISGGRETQYF.

The V gene is TRBV19, the J gene TRBJ2-1, with D uncertain. V dropped 5 bases and J dropped 0 bases, with 11 bases sitting between them. Looked up from germline, CDR1 is LNHDA and CDR2 is SQIVND (reference sequence). CDR3 length equals 15 residues. The CDR3 here is CASSPPGVSYNEQFF. CDR3 DNA sequence: TGTGCCAGTAGTCCCCCCGGAGTCTCCTACAATGAGCAGTTCTTC.

CDR3 in amino acids: CSPGLAGSTDTQYF. The CDR3 region has the DNA TGCAGCCCCGGATTAGCGGGGAGCACAGATACGCAGTATTTT. This rearrangement joins TRBV29-1 to TRBJ2-3; 8 nucleotides agree with TRBD2. The CDR3 extends over 14 amino acids. Germline trimming cut 8 bases from V and 0 bases from J; bases unmatched to any gene: 7. The germline gives CDR1 SQVTM, CDR2 ANQGSEA.

The chain combines TRBV7-3 with TRBJ1-1; 10 positions match TRBD1. This CDR3 is 14 amino acids long. After removal of 5 bases from V and 6 bases from J, the junction contained 6 bases not matched to a gene. Germline V gene sequence: CDR1 SGHTA, CDR2 FQGTGA. DNA for the CDR3: TGTGCCAGCAGCCTAGGGACAGGGGTGGCTGAAGCTTTCTTT. It yields the protein CASSLGTGVAEAFF.

V usage is TRBV5-4 and J usage is TRBJ2-2, with a weak D call TRBD1 (6 bases). The CDR3 length is 17 residues. Trimming removed 2 bases at V and 2 bases at J, with 16 bases between. Germline loops: CDR1 SGHNT, CDR2 YYREEE (reference sequence). CDR3 nucleotides: TGTGCCAGCAGCTTTCGGCGGCAGGGGCCCAACACCGGGGAGCTGTTTTTT. Its translation is CASSFRRQGPNTGELFF.

The CDR3 DNA is TGTGCCAGCAGCGAAAGTGTCTACTCTGGAAACACCATATATTTT. Translated, it gives CASSESVYSGNTIYF. The chain carries TRBV2 and TRBJ1-3; D uncertain. Germline V CDR1 and CDR2: SNHLY, FYNNEI. With 6 bases removed from V and 0 bases from J, the gap between germline ends came to 12 bases. The CDR3 length is 15 residues.

The chain couples TRBV14 to TRBJ1-6; 11 bases fit TRBD1. The V gene's germline CDR1 is SGHDN and CDR2 FVKESK. The CDR3 is 17 residues long. The J segment lost 4 bases and the V segment lost 1 base, leaving 3 bases of the junction unmatched. The DNA for the CDR3 is TGTGCCAGCAGCCAAGCCGGGACAGGGGGTTATAATTCACCCCTCCACTTT. Residues: CASSQAGTGGYNSPLHF.

This clone was picked up many times. The chain is built from TRBV11-3 and TRBJ2-7, with 7 bases matching TRBD1. V shed 10 bases and J 3 bases; nucleotides not matched to a gene: 9. Germline CDR1 and CDR2: SGHNT and YENEEA. This CDR3 contains 13 residues. The CDR3 region is CAIAMTGNYEQYF. The CDR3 bases are TGTGCCATCGCTATGACAGGGAACTACGAGCAGTACTTC.

The genes are TRBV27 and TRBJ1-6; no firm D call. Germline V lookup: CDR1 MNHEY, CDR2 SMNVEV (reference sequence). This CDR3 has 13 amino acids. The ends were cut back, 5 bases at V and 13 bases at J, with 15 bases in the middle. The CDR3 DNA reads as TGTGCCAGCAGTCCCCGACGGGAGCTTCCCCTCCACTTT. Translating it yields CASSPRRELPLHF.

The V call is TRBV30, the J call TRBJ2-5, with D maybe TRBD1 (5 bases). The ends were cut back, 2 bases at V and 3 bases at J, with 7 bases in the middle. Germline values: CDR1 GTSNPN, CDR2 SVGIG (reference sequence). CDR3 size: 12 residues. The CDR3 spells CAWSSREETQYF. DNA of the CDR3: TGTGCCTGGAGTAGCAGGGAAGAGACCCAGTACTTC. Full variable domain (outside the CDR3, taken from reference TRBV30 and TRBJ2-5): SQTIHQWPATLVQPVGSPLSLECTVEGTSNPNLYWYRQAAGRGLQLLFYSVGIGQISSEVPQNLSASRPQDRQFILSSKKLLLSDSGFYLCAWSSREETQYFGPGTRLLVL.

The chain joins TRBV18 to TRBJ1-3; D is perhaps TRBD1 (5 bases). Trimming pared 3 bases from V and 4 bases from J, leaving 13 bases between. Per germline, CDR1 KGHSH and CDR2 LQKENI. This CDR3 has 15 residues. Here the CDR3 DNA reads TGTGCCAGCTCACCTGCAGGGTATGGAGGAAACACCATATATTTT. Its protein is CASSPAGYGGNTIYF.

The chain carries TRBV6-5 and TRBJ2-6; D remains ambiguous. This CDR3 is built from 14 residues. The germline V gene has CDR1 MNHEY and CDR2 SVGAGI. V was pared by 6 bases and J by 0 bases, with 6 bases between. In DNA, the CDR3 is TGTGCCAGCAGCATCAACTCTGGGGCCAACGTCCTGACTTTC. Translation: CASSINSGANVLTF.

The genes are TRBV28 and TRBJ1-1, with a tentative D call TRBD1 (6 bases). Trimming shortened V by 6 bases and J by 4 bases, and 18 bases separated the two germline ends. The CDR3 is 15 residues long. Germline CDR1 reads MDHEN; CDR2 reads SYDVKM. The chain's CDR3 is CASRALGGASTEAFF. Written as DNA, the CDR3 is TGTGCCAGCAGGGCCCTTGGGGGGGCGAGCACTGAAGCTTTCTTT. Supplemented by reference TRBV28 and TRBJ1-1, the full variable domain reads DVKVTQSSRYLVKRTGEKVFLECVQDMDHENMFWYRQDPGLGLRLIYFSYDVKMKEKGDIPEGYSVSREKKERFSLILESASTNQTSMYLCASRALGGASTEAFFGQGTRLTVV.

This chain joins TRBV27 and TRBJ2-3; TRBD2 matches at 9 bases. Unmatched junction bases numbered 4, after V lost 1 base and J lost 2 bases. CDR1 and CDR2 (germline): MNHEY, SMNVEV (reference sequence). This CDR3 contains 16 residues. The CDR3: CASSLYPGLATDTQYF. The DNA of the CDR3 is TGTGCCAGCAGTTTATACCCGGGACTAGCCACAGATACGCAGTATTTT.

This chain uses TRBV6-5 with TRBJ1-1; 10 bases align to TRBD1. This CDR3 is 15 amino acids long. V was pared by 5 bases and J by 2 bases, with 5 bases of the junction left unmatched. Germline-derived CDR1 and CDR2 are MNHEY and SVGAGI. In nucleotides, the CDR3 is TGTGCCAGCAGTCCACGGGACAGGGGAAACACTGAAGCTTTCTTT. The encoded protein is CASSPRDRGNTEAFF.

This clone is a singleton in its sample. The chain joins TRBV6-2 or TRBV6-3 to TRBJ1-3; D ambiguous. Germline CDR1 reads MNHEY; CDR2 reads SVGEGT. V lost 6 bases and J lost 0, with 9 bases in between. The CDR3 sequence is 14 residues long. CDR3 in amino acids: CASSSDYSGNTIYF. The CDR3 DNA is TGTGCCAGCAGCTCCGACTACTCTGGAAACACCATATATTTT.

This clone occurred once. The J gene is TRBJ1-4, the V gene TRBV2; 10 nucleotides align to TRBD1. Germline V gene lookup returns CDR1 SNHLY and CDR2 FYNNEI. Unmatched junction bases numbered 8, after V lost 5 bases and J lost 8 bases. CDR3 length: 15 amino acids. CDR3 protein: CASSRGDRGQEKLFF. CDR3 nucleotides: TGTGCCAGCAGTCGTGGAGACAGGGGGCAAGAAAAACTGTTTTTT.

This chain joins TRBV3-1 (or the pseudogene TRBV3-2) and TRBJ1-2; D may be TRBD1 (5 bases). CDR3 size: 13 residues. In germline, CDR1 is LGHDT, CDR2 YNNKEL (reference sequence). Trimming shortened V by 2 bases and J by 4 bases, and 8 bases separated the two germline ends. As DNA, the CDR3 is TGTGCCAGCAGCCAAAAGGGGTCCTATGGCTACACCTTC. Translation gives CASSQKGSYGYTF.